The 22 T cell receptor beta chains listed next were all sequenced from one sample in a study of Graves' ophthalmopathy and Graves' hyperthyroidism. The sequenced template was RNA, covering the TCR beta CDR3 region. After a first-round RT-PCR with HTBI primers, a second-round multiplex PCR was run. TCRdb redid the calling of the multiplex PCR reads with MiXCR, one entry per CDR3 protein. In the table there are 660,000 or so distinct CDR3 sequences, about two fifths of which are singletons. The sample comprised peripheral blood. The receptors were sampled from an adult man with Graves' ophthalmopathy.

This clonotype showed up just a few times. The chain has TRBV7-2 and TRBJ2-7; D is unresolved. The end of the DNA aligns better with TRBJ2-1, so the J call may be wrong. The CDR3 runs to 14 residues. Germline V gene sequence: CDR1 SGHTA, CDR2 FQGNSA. The CDR3 here is CASSLDLSREEQFF. The CDR3 nucleotides are TGTGCCAGCAGCTTAGACCTCTCCCGAGAGGAGCAGTTCTTC.

Concerning this clonotype itself: A read error may account for a junction end that differs from germline. V gene TRBV7-8 combines with J gene TRBJ1-6, with 7 bases lining up with TRBD1. Germline assignment: CDR1 SGHVS and CDR2 FQNEAQ. CDR3 size: 15 residues. In DNA form, the CDR3 reads TGCGCCAGCAGCCGCCTGAGACAGGGTGGGCCACCCCTCCACTTT. Amino acid sequence: CASSRLRQGGPPLHF. The full variable domain, its missing parts supplied by reference TRBV7-8 and TRBJ1-6, is GAGVSQSPRYKVAKRGQDVALRCDPISGHVSLFWYQQALGQGPEFLTYFQNEAQLDKSGLPSDRFFAERPEGSVSTLKIQRTQQEDSAVYLCASSRLRQGGPPLHFGNGTRLTVT.

This clonotype was seen once. The rearrangement links TRBV25-1 to TRBJ2-7, with a weak D call TRBD2 (6 bases). This CDR3 spans 15 amino acids. V was shortened by 6 bases and J by 7 bases, with 22 bases between the two germline ends. Germline loops: CDR1 MGHDK, CDR2 SYGVNS. CDR3 bases: TGTGCCAGCAGCGTTGGGACTGGGGCTCTGGGTGAGCAGTACTTC. It yields the protein CASSVGTGALGEQYF.

Ten or more counts support this clonotype. The chain uses TRBV7-2 and TRBJ1-4; 9 bases are shared with TRBD1. CDR1 and CDR2 (germline): SGHTA, FQGNSA. V shed 5 bases, J shed 10 bases, and the junction held 5 bases outside the gene matches. The CDR3 is 13 amino acids. In nucleotides, the CDR3 is TGTGCCAGCAGCCCCTGGACAGGGGCAAAACTGTTTTTT. Its protein is CASSPWTGAKLFF.

The chain is built from TRBV10-3 and TRBJ2-7; 9 bases map to TRBD2. V was pared by 10 bases and J by 6 bases, with 13 bases of the junction left unmatched. This CDR3 comprises 14 residues. Germline V lookup: CDR1 ENHRY, CDR2 SYGVKD. The CDR3 bases are TGTGCCAGCAGGGAAATAGCGGGAGATGGCGAGCAGTACTTC. The encoded protein is CASREIAGDGEQYF.

This clonotype was seen more than once but under ten times. The V call is TRBV7-2, the J call TRBJ1-1; the D gene is possibly TRBD1 (6 bases). Per the germline V gene, CDR1 is SGHTA and CDR2 is FQGNSA. This CDR3 comprises 16 residues. V lost 1 base to trimming and J lost 0 bases, with 12 bases between them. Here the CDR3 reads CASSLVVRGLNTEAFF. The CDR3 DNA follows: TGTGCCAGCAGCTTAGTTGTCAGGGGTTTGAACACTGAAGCTTTCTTT. Using reference TRBV7-2 and TRBJ1-1 for the parts outside the CDR3, the full variable domain is GAGVSQSPSNKVTEKGKDVELRCDPISGHTALYWYRQSLGQGLEFLIYFQGNSAPDKSGLPSDRFSAERTGGSVSTLTIQRTQQEDSAVYLCASSLVVRGLNTEAFFGQGTRLTVV.

This clonotype has just one count. The J gene is TRBJ2-5, the V gene TRBV2, with 12 bases fitting TRBD2. The CDR3 covers 17 residues. V trimming: 5 bases; J trimming: 2 bases; junction bases outside the gene matches: 9. Germline CDR1 and CDR2: SNHLY and FYNNEI. The CDR3 spells CASSSGTGLAGQETQYF. The DNA for the CDR3 is TGTGCCAGCAGTTCGGGGACCGGACTAGCGGGACAAGAGACCCAGTACTTC.

This clonotype showed up just a few times. The chain uses TRBV2 and TRBJ2-7; either TRBD1 or TRBD2 may fit D (5 bases each). This CDR3 is 11 amino acids long. Trimming took 7 bases from V and 8 from J, leaving 12 bases between them. CDR1 is SNHLY, CDR2 FYNNEI, per germline. Here the CDR3 reads CASINLGQQYF. CDR3 DNA sequence: TGTGCCAGCATTAACTTGGGACAGCAGTACTTC.

This clonotype came up a few times. This chain links TRBV20-1 with TRBJ2-5; TRBD1 matches at 7 bases. CDR1 and CDR2 (germline): DFQATT, SNEGSKA (reference sequence). Trimming took 5 bases from V and 4 from J; bases not matched to a gene: 16. The CDR3 sequence is 16 residues long. The CDR3 nucleotides read TGCAGTGCTGTCCCAATACAAGGAACAGGGGTAGAGACCCAGTACTTC. Amino acid sequence: CSAVPIQGTGVETQYF.

This clonotype was recorded at least ten times. V usage is TRBV6-1 and J usage is TRBJ2-5; no firm D call. Trimming took 8 bases from V and 4 from J, leaving 17 bases between them. The CDR3 covers 14 residues. Germline V gene sequence: CDR1 MNHNS, CDR2 SASEGT. Here the CDR3 reads CASGSSARIETQYF. In DNA form, the CDR3 reads TGTGCCAGCGGAAGTTCAGCGAGGATAGAGACCCAGTACTTC.

This clonotype was seen repeatedly, ten times or more. V gene TRBV12-3 or TRBV12-4 combines with J gene TRBJ2-7, with 11 bases matching TRBD2. V lost 3 bases and J lost 6; bases outside the gene matches: 1. The CDR3 runs 13 residues. Written as DNA, the CDR3 is TGTGCCAGCAGTTTTAGCGGGAGGGGCGAGCAGTACTTC. Protein sequence: CASSFSGRGEQYF.

This clonotype was seen more than once but under ten times. The chain recombines TRBV12-3 or TRBV12-4 with TRBJ2-7; a weak D match, TRBD2 (7 bases). The V and J ends lost 4 bases and 6 bases respectively, with 19 bases between them. The CDR3 covers 15 residues. The CDR3 loop reads CASSSGEGRGGEQYF. The CDR3, as DNA: TGTGCCAGCAGTTCAGGGGAGGGTAGAGGAGGCGAGCAGTACTTC.

The chain employs TRBV6-2 or TRBV6-3 and TRBJ2-7; TRBD1 might be the D (5 bases). V was clipped by 2 bases and J by 5 bases, with 13 bases between them. The length of the CDR3 is 14 residues. The germline V gene has CDR1 MNHEY and CDR2 SVGEGT. The DNA of the CDR3 is TGTGCCAGCAGTTACGGGCAGGGTCCCGACGAGCAGTACTTC. It is translated as CASSYGQGPDEQYF.

This clonotype was recorded once. The CDR3 DNA sequence: TGTGCCAGCAGTTCGGGCCCAACTAATGAAAAACTGTTTTTT. It encodes CASSSGPTNEKLFF. J is TRBJ1-4 and V is TRBV2; D is unclear. The CDR3 is 14 amino acids. The germline V and J ends were trimmed by 5 bases and 0 bases, with 7 bases remaining between them. CDR1 and CDR2 from the germline V gene are SNHLY and FYNNEI. Looking up the rest from reference TRBV2 and TRBJ1-4 gives the full variable domain: EPEVTQTPSHQVTQMGQEVILRCVPISNHLYFYWYRQILGQKVEFLVSFYNNEISEKSEIFDDQFSVERPDGSNFTLKIRSTKLEDSAMYFCASSSGPTNEKLFFGSGTQLSVL.

This clonotype was recorded at least ten times. The chain carries TRBV2 and TRBJ1-4; D gene unclear. The CDR3 is 14 amino acids. Germline V gene lookup returns CDR1 SNHLY and CDR2 FYNNEI. V was shortened by 4 bases and J by 3 bases, with 9 bases between the two germline ends. The CDR3 protein is CASSVRSANEKLFF. CDR3 nucleotide sequence: TGTGCCAGCAGTGTTAGATCTGCTAATGAAAAACTGTTTTTT.

V gene TRBV7-9 combines with J gene TRBJ2-7, with 10 nucleotides matching TRBD1. The CDR3 is made up of 15 amino acids. The germline V gene has CDR1 SEHNR and CDR2 FQNEAQ (reference sequence). V gave up 5 bases and J gave up 6 bases; unmatched junction bases: 10. CDR3 sequence: CASSPPGQGNSEQYF. The CDR3 coding sequence is TGTGCCAGCAGCCCCCCGGGACAGGGGAATTCCGAGCAGTACTTC.

This clonotype was detected a few times. The chain is built from TRBV12-3 or TRBV12-4 and TRBJ2-7; TRBD2 agrees at 12 bases. The junction had 5 bases not matched to a gene; V was cut back by 5 bases and J by 3 bases. CDR3 length: 15 residues. DNA for the CDR3: TGTGCCAGCAGTCGGACTAGCGGGATCAACTACGAGCAGTACTTC. Its translation: CASSRTSGINYEQYF.

This chain connects TRBV2 to TRBJ2-2; no reliable D call. The V end was cut by 7 bases, the J end by 1 base, with 10 bases between. From germline, CDR1 is SNHLY and CDR2 FYNNEI. The CDR3 has 14 amino acids. Written as DNA, the CDR3 is TGTGCCAGCACCATGGAAATGAACACCGGGGAGCTGTTTTTT. Translated: CASTMEMNTGELFF.

The J gene is TRBJ1-2, the V gene TRBV29-1; the D is unclear. Per the germline V gene, CDR1 is SQVTM and CDR2 is ANQGSEA. The CDR3 is 12 amino acids. V dropped 5 bases and J dropped 8 bases, with 15 bases sitting between them. The CDR3 sequence is CSVRPRSYGYTF. The CDR3 DNA sequence: TGCAGCGTTAGACCGCGCAGTTACGGCTACACCTTC.

This clonotype was picked up many times. The chain joins TRBV19 to TRBJ2-7, with D perhaps matching TRBD1 (6 bases). CDR1 and CDR2 from the germline V gene are LNHDA and SQIVND (reference sequence). Trimming removed 4 bases from V and 3 bases from J, with 10 bases in between. CDR3 length: 13 amino acids. The CDR3 sequence: CASSTGTNYEQYF. CDR3 DNA: TGTGCCAGTAGTACCGGGACAAACTACGAGCAGTACTTC. The variable domain in full, with the rest retrieved from reference TRBV19 and TRBJ2-7, is DGGITQSPKYLFRKEGQNVTLSCEQNLNHDAMYWYRQDPGQGLRLIYYSQIVNDFQKGDIAEGYSVSREKKESFPLTVTSAQKNPTAFYLCASSTGTNYEQYFGPGTRLTVT.

This clonotype was detected many times. V gene TRBV20-1 combines with J gene TRBJ2-7; perhaps TRBD1 as D (5 bases). Trimming left V 1 base short and J 0 bases short, with 7 bases between. This CDR3 is built from 13 residues. Per the germline V gene, CDR1 is DFQATT and CDR2 is SNEGSKA (reference sequence). DNA for the CDR3: TGCAGTGCTAGAGGTGACAGCTCCTACGAGCAGTACTTC. Protein product: CSARGDSSYEQYF.

This sequence joins TRBV25-1 and TRBJ1-2; 7 nucleotides match TRBD1. CDR1 and CDR2 from the germline V gene are MGHDK and SYGVNS. The V and J ends lost 3 bases and 9 bases, in that order; junction bases with no gene match: 4. This CDR3 spans 12 amino acids. Here the CDR3 reads CASSDEGARYTF. The CDR3 DNA is TGTGCCAGCAGTGATGAGGGGGCCCGCTACACCTTC.